The entry below describes one TCR beta chain. This same CDR3 is encoded by further DNA sequences in the sample. Only in-frame clones appear in the TCRdb table, and some are missing; sequencing was by immunoSEQ multiplex PCR. Altogether roughly 110,000 clones are present, 85% to 95% being singletons, with the ten largest covering about 0.78%. Trimming pared 3 bases from V and 0 bases from J, leaving 3 bases between. In germline, CDR1 is SEHNR, CDR2 FQNEAQ (reference sequence). This CDR3 comprises 12 residues. This specimen comes from a study of T cell changes during pregnancy in multiple sclerosis. This sequence was found in a female donor in good health, enrolled as a control in a pregnancy study. The J gene is TRBJ2-7, the V gene TRBV7-9; no firm D call. Specimen: peripheral blood, collected in the third trimester of pregnancy. DNA of the CDR3: TGTGCCAGCAGCTTGAGCTCCTACGAGCAGTACTTC. As protein: CASSLSSYEQYF. Together with reference TRBV7-9 and TRBJ2-7, the CDR3 gives the full variable domain: DTGVSQNPRHKITKRGQNVTFRCDPISEHNRLYWYRQTLGQGPEFLTYFQNEAQLEKSRLLSDRFSAERPKGSFSTLEIQRTEQGDSAMYLCASSLSSYEQYFGPGTRLTVT.